A selection of T cell receptor beta chains follows, all from one sample in a study of cytomegalovirus exposure and HLA in healthy donors. Sequenced by immunoSEQ multiplex PCR; TCRdb stores in-frame clones only, minus some. The sample includes about 360,000 clones, approximately 90% of them seen just once. The material sequenced was PBMCs. The receptors derive from a young woman in good health and CMV-seronegative. The CDR3 runs from the conserved cysteine through the conserved F or W. The order of the fields is clone size, J gene, V gene, D gene, CDR3 protein, CDR3 DNA. The D gene is left open where the match is weak. Clone size is not always given. Where it is, it says once, few, many or a class for expanded clones.

clone size: NA
J gene: TRBJ2-3
V gene: TRBV2
D gene: TRBD2
CDR3 protein: CASLGGLAGGDTQYF
CDR3 DNA: TGTGCCAGCCTCGGGGGACTAGCGGGGGGCGATACGCAGTATTTT

clone size: NA
J gene: TRBJ2-2
V gene: TRBV6-1
D gene: TRBD1
CDR3 protein: CASSTGQGGTGELFF
CDR3 DNA: TGTGCCAGCAGTACGGGACAGGGCGGCACCGGGGAGCTGTTTTTT

clone size: NA
J gene: TRBJ2-1
V gene: TRBV27
D gene: TRBD2
CDR3 protein: CASSLGLAVRDEQFF
CDR3 DNA: TGTGCCAGCAGTTTAGGACTAGCGGTCCGCGATGAGCAGTTCTTC

clone size: NA
J gene: TRBJ2-7
V gene: TRBV5-6
D gene: TRBD1
CDR3 protein: CASSIGTGYEQYF
CDR3 DNA: TGTGCCAGCAGCATCGGGACAGGCTACGAGCAGTACTTC

clone size: once
J gene: TRBJ2-3
V gene: TRBV19
D gene: TRBD2
CDR3 protein: CASSASGGGRTQYF
CDR3 DNA: TGTGCCAGTAGTGCTAGCGGGGGGGGTAGAACGCAGTATTTT

clone size: few
J gene: TRBJ2-7
V gene: TRBV25-1
D gene: NA
CDR3 protein: CASSETGSRYEQYF
CDR3 DNA: TGTGCCAGCAGTGAAACAGGGTCGCGTTACGAGCAGTACTTC

clone size: few
J gene: TRBJ2-7
V gene: TRBV28
D gene: NA
CDR3 protein: CASSRPGLIGEQYF
CDR3 DNA: TGTGCCAGCAGTCGACCGGGACTGATCGGGGAGCAGTACTTC

clone size: NA
J gene: TRBJ1-1
V gene: TRBV7-9
D gene: NA
CDR3 protein: CASSTNTEAFF
CDR3 DNA: TGTGCCAGCAGCACTAACACTGAAGCTTTCTTT

clone size: once
J gene: TRBJ1-3
V gene: TRBV6-6
D gene: TRBD1
CDR3 protein: CATAPDRMGNTIYF
CDR3 DNA: TGTGCCACCGCTCCGGACAGGATGGGAAACACCATATATTTT

clone size: NA
J gene: TRBJ2-1
V gene: TRBV11-1
D gene: NA
CDR3 protein: CASSPVPSGSYNEQFF
CDR3 DNA: TGTGCCAGCAGCCCAGTCCCAAGCGGCTCCTACAATGAGCAGTTCTTC

clone size: once
J gene: TRBJ1-2
V gene: TRBV28
D gene: NA
CDR3 protein: CASSSTGFHYGYTF
CDR3 DNA: TGTGCCAGCAGTTCGACCGGGTTCCACTATGGCTACACCTTC

clone size: once
J gene: TRBJ1-1
V gene: TRBV29-1
D gene: NA
CDR3 protein: CSVVQGGVAEAFF
CDR3 DNA: TGCAGCGTTGTACAGGGAGGGGTAGCTGAAGCTTTCTTT

clone size: NA
J gene: TRBJ2-5
V gene: TRBV9
D gene: NA
CDR3 protein: CASGDYQETQYF
CDR3 DNA: TGTGCCAGCGGGGACTACCAAGAGACCCAGTACTTC

clone size: NA
J gene: TRBJ1-1
V gene: TRBV7-6
D gene: NA
CDR3 protein: CASSPGGEAFF
CDR3 DNA: TGTGCCAGCAGCCCGGGGGGTGAAGCTTTCTTT

clone size: NA
J gene: TRBJ1-1
V gene: TRBV5-5
D gene: NA
CDR3 protein: CASSSPNVEAFF
CDR3 DNA: TGTGCCAGCAGCAGCCCGAACGTTGAAGCTTTCTTT

clone size: NA
J gene: TRBJ2-4
V gene: TRBV6-6
D gene: TRBD2
CDR3 protein: CASSWGTSGAKNIQYF
CDR3 DNA: TGTGCCAGCAGTTGGGGGACTAGCGGAGCCAAAAACATTCAGTACTTC

clone size: NA
J gene: TRBJ2-2
V gene: TRBV6-1
D gene: TRBD1
CDR3 protein: CASSGQGADTGELFF
CDR3 DNA: TGTGCCAGCAGTGGACAGGGGGCGGACACCGGGGAGCTGTTTTTT

clone size: NA
J gene: TRBJ1-2
V gene: TRBV7-9
D gene: TRBD1
CDR3 protein: CASSSSGGAYGYTF
CDR3 DNA: TGTGCCAGCAGCTCTTCAGGGGGCGCCTATGGCTACACCTTC

clone size: NA
J gene: TRBJ2-7
V gene: TRBV4-1
D gene: TRBD2
CDR3 protein: CASSQELASGAYEQYF
CDR3 DNA: TGCGCCAGCAGCCAAGAATTGGCTAGCGGGGCCTACGAGCAGTACTTC

clone size: NA
J gene: TRBJ2-3
V gene: TRBV4-2
D gene: NA
CDR3 protein: CASSLRGPSSTDTQYF
CDR3 DNA: TGTGCCAGCAGCCTCAGGGGCCCGTCGAGCACAGATACGCAGTATTTT

clone size: NA
J gene: TRBJ2-5
V gene: TRBV5-1
D gene: NA
CDR3 protein: CASSQGGGQETQYF
CDR3 DNA: TGCGCCAGCAGCCAAGGGGGGGGTCAAGAGACCCAGTACTTC

clone size: once
J gene: TRBJ2-3
V gene: TRBV5-1
D gene: NA
CDR3 protein: CASSPLADTQYF
CDR3 DNA: TGCGCCAGCAGCCCACTCGCAGATACGCAGTATTTT

clone size: once
J gene: TRBJ2-3
V gene: TRBV2
D gene: NA
CDR3 protein: CASSEARVISTDTQYF
CDR3 DNA: TGTGCCAGCAGTGAAGCCCGAGTAATAAGCACAGATACGCAGTATTTT

clone size: NA
J gene: TRBJ1-1
V gene: TRBV2
D gene: NA
CDR3 protein: CASSVQGNTEAFF
CDR3 DNA: TGTGCCAGCAGTGTTCAGGGCAACACTGAAGCTTTCTTT

clone size: NA
J gene: TRBJ2-5
V gene: TRBV5-1
D gene: TRBD2
CDR3 protein: CASSFDGRQETQYF
CDR3 DNA: TGCGCCAGCAGCTTTGACGGGAGGCAAGAGACCCAGTACTTC

clone size: NA
J gene: TRBJ2-1
V gene: TRBV30
D gene: TRBD1
CDR3 protein: CAWSVRDRYENEQFF
CDR3 DNA: TGTGCCTGGAGTGTCAGGGACAGGTACGAGAATGAGCAGTTCTTC

clone size: NA
J gene: TRBJ2-2
V gene: TRBV2
D gene: TRBD2
CDR3 protein: CASTSSGGTFTGELFF
CDR3 DNA: TGTGCCAGCACTTCTAGCGGGGGGACCTTCACCGGGGAGCTGTTTTTT